This T cell receptor (beta chain) was retrieved from a study of post-analysis software for immune sequencing data. Study-wide results and caveats: TRBV segments more frequent in patients than in controls numbered five and included TRBV5-6, TRBV5-1 and TRBV20-1.

This clonotype was seen more than once but under ten times. Its cognate antigen is unknown. Unique-molecular-identifier-tagged TCR beta cDNA libraries were used. A population of about 0.85 to 11 million T cells gave rise to roughly 0.5 million cDNA molecules. MiXCR was run by TCRdb on the PCR reads, yielding one entry per CDR3 protein. This sample yields roughly 800,000 distinct CDR3 sequences, of which 30% are seen a single time; around 0.55% belongs to the top ten. The CDR3 length is 14 residues. Trimming removed 4 bases from V and 3 bases from J, with 11 bases in between. Germline loops: CDR1 SGHTA, CDR2 FQGNSA.

Sequenced sample: blood. The rearrangement joins TRBV7-2 to TRBJ2-3; a possible D gene is TRBD1 (6 bases). This TCR came from a girl aged 10 to 17 with multiple sclerosis. The CDR3 bases are TGTGCCAGCAGCTCACAGGGTTTGACAGATACGCAGTATTTT. Protein: CASSSQGLTDTQYF.